Listed below are T cell receptor beta chains from one sample, sequenced in a study of cytomegalovirus exposure and HLA in healthy donors. Generated by immunoSEQ multiplex PCR, the TCRdb table keeps only in-frame clones and is missing some. There are 150,000 or so clones in the sample; around four fifths occur only once, and roughly 1.5% lies in the top ten. Specimen: PBMCs. Source of these receptors: a female donor in good health and CMV-seronegative. CDR3s include the opening cysteine and the closing phenylalanine or tryptophan. The D gene is left open where the match is weak. Size tells how often a clone was seen (once, few, many) or the class of an expanded clone, and some rows leave it out.

d_call clone_size j_call v_call cdr3_aa cdr3_nt
- - TRBJ1-5 TRBV6-1 CASSEIRGAFGKPQHF TGTGCCAGCAGTGAAATCCGGGGGGCGTTTGGCAAGCCCCAGCATTTT
- - TRBJ1-2 TRBV28 CASTSTGNYGYTF TGTGCCAGCACCTCGACAGGCAACTATGGCTACACCTTC
- - TRBJ2-5 TRBV28 CASSFPTRRTQYF TGTGCCAGCAGTTTTCCAACGCGTAGGACCCAGTACTTC
TRBD1 few TRBJ2-5 TRBV9 CASSVSPGQGRLYQETQYF TGTGCCAGCAGCGTATCCCCGGGACAGGGACGGTTGTACCAAGAGACCCAGTACTTC
- - TRBJ2-5 TRBV7-2 CASSWTWEETQYF TGTGCCAGCAGCTGGACTTGGGAGGAGACCCAGTACTTC
TRBD1 few TRBJ2-7 TRBV19 CATEGQGAQEQYF TGTGCCACAGAGGGACAGGGGGCGCAGGAGCAGTACTTC
TRBD2 - TRBJ2-2 TRBV4-1 CASSQGRGTGELFF TGCGCCAGCAGCCAAGGGCGGGGGACCGGGGAGCTGTTTTTT
TRBD2 - TRBJ2-1 TRBV29-1 CSVGTSYNEQFF TGCAGCGTAGGGACTAGCTACAATGAGCAGTTCTTC
TRBD2 - TRBJ2-1 TRBV5-1 CASREAAGVNEQFF TGCGCCAGTCGGGAGGCGGCGGGAGTGAATGAGCAGTTCTTC
TRBD2 - TRBJ2-7 TRBV4-1 CASSQGLAGVDRAYEQYF TGCGCCAGCAGCCAGGGACTAGCGGGAGTGGATCGGGCCTACGAGCAGTACTTC
TRBD2 - TRBJ2-1 TRBV11-3 CASSPGTIFDEQFF TGTGCCAGCAGCCCCGGGACTATCTTCGATGAGCAGTTCTTC
TRBD1 - TRBJ2-7 TRBV7-2 CASSLVGTGGLGYEQYF TGTGCCAGCAGCTTAGTGGGCACAGGGGGGTTAGGCTACGAGCAGTACTTC
TRBD2 - TRBJ2-7 TRBV6-5 CASSTGGPSEQYF TGTGCCAGCAGTACGGGGGGGCCTAGCGAGCAGTACTTC
- - TRBJ1-5 TRBV4-1 CASSQDQGRLQPQHF TGCGCCAGCAGCCAAGATCAGGGGCGCCTTCAGCCCCAGCATTTT
TRBD1 - TRBJ2-3 TRBV10-3 CAISWDRDLTDTQYF TGTGCCATTTCCTGGGACAGGGATCTCACAGATACGCAGTATTTT
TRBD1 - TRBJ1-4 TRBV28 CASSLVQGAEKLFF TGTGCCAGCAGTTTAGTGCAGGGGGCTGAAAAACTGTTTTTT
- - TRBJ1-1 TRBV30 CAWSPGANTEAFF TGTGCCTGGAGTCCAGGGGCAAACACTGAAGCTTTCTTT
- - TRBJ1-2 TRBV20-1 CSAPWGEGYTF TGCAGTGCTCCCTGGGGAGAAGGCTACACCTTC
TRBD1 - TRBJ2-5 TRBV7-2 CASSLARGTDGETQYF TGTGCCAGCAGCCTAGCTAGGGGGACAGATGGCGAGACCCAGTACTTC
- - TRBJ1-2 TRBV6-1 CASTEGGAGYGYTF TGTGCCAGCACCGAAGGGGGGGCGGGCTATGGCTACACCTTC
TRBD1 - TRBJ1-2 TRBV5-1 CASRTGTGGYGYTF TGCGCCAGCAGGACCGGGACAGGGGGCTACGGCTACACCTTC
- - TRBJ1-4 TRBV28 CASSPRQFGREKLFF TGTGCCAGCAGCCCGAGACAGTTTGGACGAGAAAAACTGTTTTTT
TRBD2 - TRBJ2-1 TRBV7-9 CASSLDSLAGVDPFF TGTGCCAGCAGCTTAGACTCCTTAGCGGGAGTTGATCCCTTCTTC
TRBD1 - TRBJ1-2 TRBV2 CASSEGGTGDYGYTF TGTGCCAGCAGTGAGGGAGGGACAGGGGACTATGGCTACACCTTC
- - TRBJ2-7 TRBV6-5 CASRALVGGEQYF TGTGCCAGCCGAGCACTGGTGGGGGGCGAGCAGTACTTC
TRBD2 - TRBJ2-1 TRBV7-3 CASSLGLAGNNEQFF TGTGCCAGCAGCTTAGGTCTAGCGGGAAACAATGAGCAGTTCTTC
- - TRBJ1-1 TRBV28 CASRGRGRWAFF TGTGCCAGCAGAGGCAGGGGAAGGTGGGCTTTCTTT
TRBD1 - TRBJ2-1 TRBV9 CASSSPGQGGNEQFF TGTGCCAGCAGCTCACCGGGACAGGGGGGGAATGAGCAGTTCTTC
TRBD2 once TRBJ2-1 TRBV7-9 CASSLGGAGGSNNEQFF TGTGCCAGCAGCTTAGGGGGGGCGGGAGGCTCAAACAATGAGCAGTTCTTC
- - TRBJ2-2 TRBV4-3 CASSQGPGITNTGELFF TGCGCCAGCAGCCAAGGACCAGGTATAACGAACACCGGGGAGCTGTTTTTT
TRBD1 - TRBJ2-7 TRBV9 CASSVEGQGMREQYF TGTGCCAGCAGCGTAGAGGGACAGGGGATGAGGGAGCAGTACTTC
- - TRBJ2-4 TRBV29-1 CSVGGPGAVGTKNIQYF TGCAGCGTTGGGGGTCCAGGGGCGGTGGGAACCAAAAACATTCAGTACTTC
- once TRBJ2-2 TRBV2 CASSEMGRNTGELFF TGTGCCAGCAGTGAAATGGGGAGAAACACCGGGGAGCTGTTTTTT